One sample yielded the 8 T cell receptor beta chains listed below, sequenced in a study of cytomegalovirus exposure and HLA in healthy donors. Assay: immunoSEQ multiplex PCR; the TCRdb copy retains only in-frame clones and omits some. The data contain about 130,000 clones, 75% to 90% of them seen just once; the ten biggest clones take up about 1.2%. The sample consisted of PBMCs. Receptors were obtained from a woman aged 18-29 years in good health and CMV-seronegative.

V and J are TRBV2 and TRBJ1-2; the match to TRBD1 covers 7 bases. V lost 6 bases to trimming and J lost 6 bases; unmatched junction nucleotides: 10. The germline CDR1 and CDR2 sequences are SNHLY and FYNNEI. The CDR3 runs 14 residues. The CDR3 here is CASRAIDRVDGYTF. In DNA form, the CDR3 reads TGTGCCAGCAGGGCTATAGACAGGGTCGATGGCTACACCTTC.

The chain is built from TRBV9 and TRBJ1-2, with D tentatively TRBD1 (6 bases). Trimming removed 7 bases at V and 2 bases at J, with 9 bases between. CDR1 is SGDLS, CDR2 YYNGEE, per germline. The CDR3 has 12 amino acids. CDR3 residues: CASRGQNYGYTF. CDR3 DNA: TGTGCCAGCCGAGGACAGAACTATGGCTACACCTTC. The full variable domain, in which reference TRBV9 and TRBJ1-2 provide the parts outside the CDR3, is DSGVTQTPKHLITATGQRVTLRCSPRSGDLSVYWYQQSLDQGLQFLIQYYNGEERAKGNILERFSAQQFPDLHSELNLSSLELGDSALYFCASRGQNYGYTFGSGTRLTVV.

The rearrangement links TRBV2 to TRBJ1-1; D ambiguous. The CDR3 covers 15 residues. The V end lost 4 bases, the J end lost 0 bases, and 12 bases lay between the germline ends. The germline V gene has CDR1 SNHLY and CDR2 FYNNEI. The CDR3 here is CASSVLRSLNTEAFF. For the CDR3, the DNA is TGTGCCAGCAGTGTATTGAGGAGCTTGAACACTGAAGCTTTCTTT.

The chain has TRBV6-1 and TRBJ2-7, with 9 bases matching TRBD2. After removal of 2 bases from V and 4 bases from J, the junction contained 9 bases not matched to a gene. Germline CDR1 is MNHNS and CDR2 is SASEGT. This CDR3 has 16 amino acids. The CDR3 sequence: CASSELSLAGSYEQYF. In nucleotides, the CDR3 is TGTGCCAGCAGTGAATTGAGTCTAGCGGGGTCTTACGAGCAGTACTTC.

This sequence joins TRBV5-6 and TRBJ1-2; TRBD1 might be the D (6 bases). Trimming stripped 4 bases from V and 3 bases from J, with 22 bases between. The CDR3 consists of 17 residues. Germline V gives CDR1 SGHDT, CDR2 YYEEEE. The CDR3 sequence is CASSPNGRDRRYYGYTF. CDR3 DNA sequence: TGTGCCAGCAGCCCCAACGGACGAGACAGGCGATACTATGGCTACACCTTC.

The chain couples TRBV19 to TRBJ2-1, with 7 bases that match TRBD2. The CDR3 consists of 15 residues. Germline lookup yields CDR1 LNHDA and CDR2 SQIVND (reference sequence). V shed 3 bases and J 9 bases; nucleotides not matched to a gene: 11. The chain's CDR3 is CASSMGGGYISEQFF. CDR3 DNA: TGTGCCAGTAGTATGGGCGGGGGTTACATTAGTGAGCAGTTCTTC.

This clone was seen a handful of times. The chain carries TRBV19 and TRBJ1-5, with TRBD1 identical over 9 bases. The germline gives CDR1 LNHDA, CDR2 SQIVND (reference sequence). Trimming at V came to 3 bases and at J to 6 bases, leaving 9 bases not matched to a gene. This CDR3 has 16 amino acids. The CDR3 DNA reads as TGTGCCAGTAGTATCCGATATGACAGGGGGAGTCAGCCCCAGCATTTT. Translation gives CASSIRYDRGSQPQHF.

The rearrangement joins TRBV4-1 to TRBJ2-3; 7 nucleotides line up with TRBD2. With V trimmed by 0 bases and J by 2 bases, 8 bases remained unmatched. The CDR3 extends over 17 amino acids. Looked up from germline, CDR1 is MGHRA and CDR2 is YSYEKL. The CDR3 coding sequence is TGCGCCAGCAGCCAAGACCGACTAGCTCTTATCACAGATACGCAGTATTTT. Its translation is CASSQDRLALITDTQYF.